These 26 T cell receptor beta chains were all obtained from the same sample, sequenced in a study of CD8+ T cells in alopecia areata. The treatment: oral pan-JAK inhibitor, 5-10 mg twice daily. As the sequencing template, cDNA was produced by extracting RNA and reverse transcribing it. Assay used: immunoSEQ multiplex PCR; TCRdb lists only in-frame clones, some missing. The data show more than 95,000 clones, with 85% to 90% seen just once and around 10% held by the top ten. The sample here was CD8+ T cells sorted from blood, taken at approximately week 31, from a patient treated with tofacitinib. Source of these receptors: a human donor with alopecia areata.

A single count supports this clone. V is TRBV9 and J is TRBJ2-1; TRBD2 agrees at 8 bases. The CDR3 covers 18 residues. The germline CDR1 and CDR2 sequences are SGDLS and YYNGEE. Trimming removed 1 base from V and 6 bases from J; junction bases left unmatched: 15. CDR3 sequence (DNA): TGTGCCAGCAGCGTAACCGGTAGGGCTAGCGGGTATGGCAATGAGCAGTTCTTC. It specifies CASSVTGRASGYGNEQFF.

This clone has a handful of counts. This rearrangement joins TRBV5-5 to TRBJ2-7, with D perhaps TRBD1 (5 bases). The CDR3 runs to 15 residues. V dropped 1 base and J dropped 0 bases, with 11 bases sitting between them. Germline V gene lookup returns CDR1 SGHKS and CDR2 YYEKEE (reference sequence). For the CDR3, the DNA is TGTGCCAGCAGCTTGAAGGGGCCAACCTCCTACGAGCAGTACTTC. The encoded protein is CASSLKGPTSYEQYF. Using reference TRBV5-5 and TRBJ2-7 for the parts outside the CDR3, the full variable domain is DAGVTQSPTHLIKTRGQQVTLRCSPISGHKSVSWYQQVLGQGPQFIFQYYEKEERGRGNFPDRFSARQFPNYSSELNVNALLLGDSALYLCASSLKGPTSYEQYFGPGTRLTVT.

This chain links TRBV7-9 with TRBJ2-7, with TRBD1 matching over 10 bases. The germline V gene encodes CDR1 SEHNR and CDR2 FQNEAQ (reference sequence). V dropped 0 bases and J dropped 3; count of bases not matched to a gene: 11. The CDR3 extends over 18 amino acids. CDR3 sequence (DNA): TGTGCCAGCAGCTTAGCGATGCTGGGACAGGGGCGCCTCTACGAGCAGTACTTC. It encodes CASSLAMLGQGRLYEQYF. Complete variable domain (other parts from reference TRBV7-9 and TRBJ2-7): DTGVSQNPRHKITKRGQNVTFRCDPISEHNRLYWYRQTLGQGPEFLTYFQNEAQLEKSRLLSDRFSAERPKGSFSTLEIQRTEQGDSAMYLCASSLAMLGQGRLYEQYFGPGTRLTVT.

This chain connects TRBV4-1 to TRBJ1-1; D ambiguous. The CDR3 has 16 amino acids. CDR1 and CDR2 from the germline V gene are MGHRA and YSYEKL. Trimming removed 0 bases from V and 3 bases from J, with 14 bases in between. DNA for the CDR3: TGCGCCAGCAGCCAAGATATGGAGGGTGGGGACACTGAAGCTTTCTTT. Amino acid sequence: CASSQDMEGGDTEAFF.

This clone was recorded once. The chain couples TRBV5-6 to TRBJ2-1; no clear D. This CDR3 region has 14 residues. The ends were cut back, 0 bases at V and 3 bases at J, with 7 bases in the middle. In germline, CDR1 is SGHDT, CDR2 YYEEEE. Written as DNA, the CDR3 is TGTGCCAGCAGCTTGGCAAACAGCTACAATGAGCAGTTCTTC. Encoded protein: CASSLANSYNEQFF.

The chain is built from TRBV9 and TRBJ1-4; D possibly corresponds to TRBD1 (6 bases). Trimming stripped 1 base from V and 7 bases from J, with 14 bases between. The CDR3 runs 15 residues. Germline CDR1 and CDR2: SGDLS and YYNGEE. The CDR3 reads CASSVYREPTEKLFF. The DNA of the CDR3 is TGTGCCAGCAGCGTATACAGGGAACCGACTGAAAAACTGTTTTTT. The variable domain in full, with the rest retrieved from reference TRBV9 and TRBJ1-4, is DSGVTQTPKHLITATGQRVTLRCSPRSGDLSVYWYQQSLDQGLQFLIQYYNGEERAKGNILERFSAQQFPDLHSELNLSSLELGDSALYFCASSVYREPTEKLFFGSGTQLSVL.

This sequence joins TRBV25-1 and TRBJ2-5; 8 positions agree with TRBD1. The germline CDR1 and CDR2 sequences are MGHDK and SYGVNS. This CDR3 has 14 residues. The trim removed 4 bases at V and 1 base at J, leaving 2 bases unmatched. The CDR3 nucleotides read TGTGCCAGCAGTGGGACAGGGTCCCAAGAGACCCAGTACTTC. Its translation: CASSGTGSQETQYF. Based on the CDR3 plus reference TRBV25-1 and TRBJ2-5, the full variable domain is EADIYQTPRYLVIGTGKKITLECSQTMGHDKMYWYQQDPGMELHLIHYSYGVNSTEKGDLSSESTVSRIRTEHFPLTLESARPSHTSQYLCASSGTGSQETQYFGPGTRLLVL.

The chain has TRBV29-1 and TRBJ2-7, with 9 bases that match TRBD2. Germline CDR1 and CDR2: SQVTM and ANQGSEA. This CDR3 has 14 residues. Trimming removed 3 bases from V and 3 bases from J; junction bases left unmatched: 6. CDR3 bases: TGCAGCGTTGAGGTGGCGGGGGGGTTCTACGAGCAGTACTTC. Translating gives CSVEVAGGFYEQYF.

This clone was picked up one time. This chain joins TRBV19 and TRBJ2-1; weak D call: TRBD2 (6 bases). CDR3 size: 11 residues. In germline, CDR1 is LNHDA, CDR2 SQIVND (reference sequence). The V end was cut by 8 bases, the J end by 10 bases, with 12 bases between. This CDR3 reads CASGRDWEQFF. CDR3 bases: TGTGCCAGTGGTCGGGACTGGGAGCAGTTCTTC.

This chain links TRBV7-9 with TRBJ2-3, with D uncertain. V was shortened by 3 bases and J by 8 bases, with 6 bases between the two germline ends. The CDR3 has 11 residues. Per the germline V gene, CDR1 is SEHNR and CDR2 is FQNEAQ (reference sequence). The chain's CDR3 is CASSFAGTQYF. The DNA for the CDR3 is TGTGCCAGCAGCTTCGCCGGTACGCAGTATTTT.

To note about this clone: Additional DNA sequences in this sample encode the identical CDR3. The rearrangement uses TRBV6-6 and TRBJ2-7; D may be TRBD2 (5 bases). The germline CDR1 and CDR2 sequences are MNHNY and SVGAGI (reference sequence). Trimming took off 0 bases at V and 7 bases at J, with 10 bases between the two ends. This CDR3 has 13 residues. The CDR3 DNA reads TGTGCCAGCAGTTACTCCCTCACGGGGGAGCAGTACTTC. It encodes CASSYSLTGEQYF.

This clone was counted only a few times. The chain couples TRBV29-1 to TRBJ2-7, with D possibly being TRBD2 (6 bases). CDR3 length equals 15 residues. Germline assignment: CDR1 SQVTM and CDR2 ANQGSEA. Trimming stripped 6 bases from V and 3 bases from J, with 21 bases between. The CDR3 coding sequence is TGCAGCGTGGAGGTTACAGGAGGGGTATTCTACGAGCAGTACTTC. Encoded protein: CSVEVTGGVFYEQYF.

This sequence joins TRBV6-6 and TRBJ2-2, with D uncertain. V dropped 0 bases and J dropped 7 bases, with 6 bases sitting between them. The length of the CDR3 is 13 residues. In germline, CDR1 is MNHNY, CDR2 SVGAGI (reference sequence). CDR3 amino acids: CASSYSTIGELFF. CDR3 coding DNA: TGTGCCAGCAGTTACTCGACGATCGGGGAGCTGTTTTTT.

The CDR3 is CASSLDVEGPGASYEQYF. The CDR3 bases are TGCGCCAGCAGCTTGGATGTGGAGGGCCCGGGGGCGTCCTACGAGCAGTACTTC. The J gene is TRBJ2-7, the V gene TRBV5-1, with D perhaps TRBD1 or TRBD2 (6 bases each). With 0 bases removed from V and 1 base from J, the gap between germline ends came to 20 bases. In germline, CDR1 is SGHRS, CDR2 YFSETQ. The CDR3 length is 18 residues.

This chain joins TRBV9 and TRBJ2-7; D remains unclear. The CDR3 loop spans 12 amino acids. Trimming removed 3 bases from V and 2 bases from J, with 6 bases in between. Germline CDR1 is SGDLS and CDR2 is YYNGEE. The CDR3 DNA follows: TGTGCCAGCAGCGGCGAGGCCTACGAGCAGTACTTC. It encodes CASSGEAYEQYF. The complete variable domain, with remaining parts taken from reference TRBV9 and TRBJ2-7, reads DSGVTQTPKHLITATGQRVTLRCSPRSGDLSVYWYQQSLDQGLQFLIQYYNGEERAKGNILERFSAQQFPDLHSELNLSSLELGDSALYFCASSGEAYEQYFGPGTRLTVT.

The chain uses TRBV7-9 and TRBJ2-7; D may be TRBD1 or TRBD2 (6 bases each). Germline CDR1 SEHNR, CDR2 FQNEAQ (reference sequence). Trimming shortened V by 8 bases and J by 0 bases, and 11 bases separated the two germline ends. There are 13 residues in the CDR3. Written as DNA, the CDR3 is TGTGCCAGCCGGAGGGGGAGCTCCTACGAGCAGTACTTC. Its translation: CASRRGSSYEQYF.

This clone has just one count. The chain employs TRBV7-9 and TRBJ2-1; D may be TRBD2 (5 bases). Germline CDR1 reads SEHNR; CDR2 reads FQNEAQ (reference sequence). V was cut by 1 base and J by 7 bases, with 14 bases left in between. The CDR3 consists of 15 residues. For the CDR3, the DNA is TGTGCCAGCAGCTTAGGGATACTAGTCTCTAATGAGCAGTTCTTC. Translating it yields CASSLGILVSNEQFF.

This sequence joins TRBV5-7 and TRBJ2-1; the D gene is possibly TRBD1 (6 bases). TRBV5-7 carries the ORF label, with uncertain function. The germline V and J ends were trimmed by 5 bases and 6 bases, with 21 bases remaining between them. CDR3 length equals 16 residues. Here the CDR3 DNA reads TGTGCCAGCAGGGGGCTCCGGGACAAGGGGGTCAATGAGCAGTTCTTC. The encoded protein is CASRGLRDKGVNEQFF.

The CDR3, as DNA: TGTGCCAGCAGCCCGACAGTGAACACTGAAGCTTTCTTT. Protein sequence: CASSPTVNTEAFF. The chain joins TRBV19 to TRBJ1-1, with a weak D call TRBD1 (5 bases). Trimming cost V 9 bases and J 0 bases, with 11 bases left between them. This CDR3 has 13 residues. Germline V gene data show CDR1 as LNHDA and CDR2 as SQIVND (reference sequence).

The chain carries TRBV6-5 and TRBJ2-7; D gene ambiguous. V was trimmed by 6 bases and J by 2 bases, leaving 17 bases between them. Germline V CDR1 and CDR2: MNHEY, SVGAGI. The CDR3 extends over 15 amino acids. The CDR3 nucleotides are TGTGCCAGCAGCATCGACGGCCCTGACACCTACGAGCAGTACTTC. Amino acids: CASSIDGPDTYEQYF.

The sample holds a few counts of this clone. The sample contains more than one DNA sequence encoding this CDR3. The chain uses TRBV19 and TRBJ2-7; 7 bases align to TRBD2. The CDR3 runs to 13 residues. Germline lookup yields CDR1 LNHDA and CDR2 SQIVND (reference sequence). After removal of 3 bases from V and 3 bases from J, the junction contained 2 bases not matched to a gene. CDR3 in amino acids: CASSIGTNYEQYF. CDR3 bases: TGTGCCAGTAGTATTGGGACTAACTACGAGCAGTACTTC.

This clone was detected only a few times. V is TRBV11-2 and J is TRBJ1-2, with TRBD1 matching 8 bases. The V and J ends lost 5 bases and 5 bases, in that order; junction bases with no gene match: 7. The germline V gene encodes CDR1 SGHAT and CDR2 FQNNGV. The CDR3 has 14 amino acids. CDR3 sequence reads: CASSRPGQGYGYTF. The CDR3 region has the DNA TGTGCCAGCAGCCGTCCTGGACAGGGATATGGCTACACCTTC.

This clone came up once. The rearrangement links TRBV11-1 to TRBJ2-1; TRBD2 matches 7 bases. Germline trimming cut 7 bases from V and 6 bases from J; bases unmatched to any gene: 6. Germline CDR1 is SGHAT and CDR2 is FQDESV (reference sequence). The CDR3 length is 13 residues. This CDR3 is CASTAPGGNEQFF. The DNA of the CDR3 is TGTGCCAGCACCGCTCCGGGGGGCAATGAGCAGTTCTTC. Complete variable domain (other parts from reference TRBV11-1 and TRBJ2-1): EAEVAQSPRYKITEKSQAVAFWCDPISGHATLYWYRQILGQGPELLVQFQDESVVDDSQLPKDRFSAERLKGVDSTLKIQPAELGDSAMYLCASTAPGGNEQFFGPGTRLTVL.

V usage is TRBV7-9 and J usage is TRBJ2-1, with a tentative D call TRBD2 (6 bases). Per germline, CDR1 SEHNR and CDR2 FQNEAQ (reference sequence). Trimming removed 1 base from V and 8 bases from J, with 21 bases in between. This CDR3 has 17 residues. The DNA for the CDR3 is TGTGCCAGCAGCTTAGGTCCCCCGCTAGCGAGTTACGATGAGCAGTTCTTC. This sequence encodes CASSLGPPLASYDEQFF.

The V call is TRBV6-5, the J call TRBJ2-7; TRBD1 aligns across 10 bases. The V segment lost 6 bases and the J segment 4 bases; nucleotides outside the gene matches: 6. This CDR3 contains 14 residues. Germline V gives CDR1 MNHEY, CDR2 SVGAGI. The CDR3, as DNA: TGTGCCAGCAGCCTCCGGGACAGGGGTTACGAGCAGTACTTC. Its translation: CASSLRDRGYEQYF.

The V gene is TRBV5-8, the J gene TRBJ2-7, with TRBD2 matching 10 bases. Per the germline V gene, CDR1 is SGHTS and CDR2 is YDEGEE. The CDR3 length is 15 residues. Trimming cost V 3 bases and J 3 bases; bases outside gene matches: 6. The chain's CDR3 is CASSSGLAIYYEQYF. The CDR3 DNA reads as TGTGCCAGCAGCTCGGGACTAGCGATTTACTACGAGCAGTACTTC.